This T cell receptor (beta chain) is drawn from a study of blood T cell repertoires in COVID-19. Whole-study context: PBMCs, B-cell-depleted T cells, or T cells were the source of the cDNA or gDNA that made up the material.

Per the germline V gene, CDR1 is SEHNR and CDR2 is FQNEAQ (reference sequence). V dropped 4 bases and J dropped 9 bases, with 25 bases sitting between them. The CDR3 is 17 amino acids. Measured with immunoSEQ multiplex PCR; TCRdb has only the in-frame clones, and not every one. This table has tens of thousands of clones, roughly four fifths appearing once. This TCR derives from a man in his 60s with acute or convalescent COVID-19. This chain uses TRBV7-9 with TRBJ2-4; tentatively, D is TRBD2 (6 bases). The source material was peripheral blood. The CDR3 DNA is TGTGCCAGCAGCTCAACCCGGGGGATGTTGGGGCCTCTCATTCAGTACTTC. Encoded protein: CASSSTRGMLGPLIQYF.